The rows below give T cell receptor beta chains drawn from one sample of a study of blood T cells in healthy people across ages. MiXCR was run by TCRdb on the 5' RACE reads, yielding one entry per CDR3 protein. Of some 1.5 million distinct CDR3 sequences detected, approximately 30% appear once; the ten largest clones hold around 7.7%. Material: blood. These receptors originate from a woman aged 25 to 39 in good health. CDR3s include the opening cysteine and the closing phenylalanine or tryptophan. D genes are given only for firm matches. Size tells how often a clone was seen (once, few, many) or the class of an expanded clone, and some rows leave it out.

>-|TRBD1|TRBJ1-1|TRBV7-2
CAGSLDGTGGGTEAFF
TGTGCCGGCAGCTTAGATGGGACAGGGGGAGGAACTGAAGCTTTCTTT
>-|-|TRBJ2-4|TRBV5-1
CASSFQGRPDIQYF
TGCGCCAGCAGCTTCCAGGGAAGGCCAGACATTCAGTACTTC
>-|-|TRBJ2-1|TRBV7-2
CASAKKGGEVEQFF
TGTGCCAGCGCCAAAAAGGGGGGAGAGGTTGAGCAGTTCTTC
>-|-|TRBJ1-4|TRBV3-1
CASSQKGLGEKLFF
TGTGCCAGCAGCCAAAAGGGGTTGGGGGAAAAACTGTTTTTT
>-|-|TRBJ2-7|TRBV5-1
CASSLVAGIAYEQYF
TGCGCCAGCAGCTTGGTGGCAGGGATTGCCTACGAGCAGTACTTC
>few|TRBD1|TRBJ1-1|TRBV29-1
CSVSGTGGMGTEAFF
TGCAGCGTCTCCGGGACAGGGGGCATGGGCACTGAAGCTTTCTTT
>-|-|TRBJ1-1|TRBV30
CAWNLDGGGWSEAFF
TGTGCCTGGAACCTGGACGGTGGAGGATGGTCTGAAGCTTTCTTT
>few|TRBD1|TRBJ2-3|TRBV9
CASSAPGQVADTRYF
TGTGCCAGCAGCGCCCCAGGACAGGTAGCAGATACGCGGTATTTT
>-|-|TRBJ1-5|TRBV2
CASTEGVGQPQHF
TGTGCCAGCACCGAGGGGGTAGGGCAGCCCCAGCATTTT
>-|-|TRBJ2-1|TRBV12-3/TRBV12-4
CASSHGTPNEQFF
TGTGCCAGCAGCCACGGGACACCGAATGAGCAGTTCTTC
>-|-|TRBJ1-5|TRBV28
CASNVQGQPQHF
TGTGCCAGCAATGTACAAGGTCAGCCCCAGCATTTT
>once|TRBD2|TRBJ2-3|TRBV11-2
CASSLTSPVGSGSLAETQYF
TGTGCCAGCAGCTTAACCTCCCCGGTGGGTAGCGGGAGCCTCGCAGAGACGCAGTATTTT
>few|-|TRBJ2-1|TRBV5-6
CASSPSPEEEQFF
TGTGCCAGCAGCCCCTCCCCCGAAGAGGAGCAGTTCTTC
>-|TRBD1|TRBJ1-5|TRBV6-2/TRBV6-3
CASGRGQTYSNQPQHF
TGTGCCAGCGGGAGGGGACAGACTTATAGCAATCAGCCCCAGCATTTT
>many|-|TRBJ2-7|TRBV4-2
CASSQDVLSREQYF
TGTGCCAGCAGCCAAGATGTTCTAAGCCGCGAGCAGTACTTC
>-|-|TRBJ2-2|TRBV4-3
CASSQEPLAANTGELFF
TGCGCCAGCAGCCAAGAACCCCTAGCTGCAAACACCGGGGAGCTGTTTTTT
>-|-|TRBJ2-1|TRBV6-1
CASSEKVNEQFF
TGTGCCAGCAGTGAAAAAGTAAATGAGCAGTTCTTC
>-|-|TRBJ2-7|TRBV19
CASSSLDHEQYF
TGTGCCAGTAGTAGTTTAGACCACGAGCAGTACTTC
>-|-|TRBJ2-1|TRBV20-1
CSARLRLITVNNEQFF
TGCAGTGCTAGATTACGACTGATCACCGTCAACAATGAGCAGTTCTTC
>-|-|TRBJ2-3|TRBV5-1
CASSLEGRVPTDTQYF
TGCGCCAGCAGCTTGGAGGGCAGGGTCCCCACAGATACGCAGTATTTT
>-|-|TRBJ2-6|TRBV7-2
CVSSPRQSGANVLTF
TGTGTCAGCAGCCCGAGGCAGTCTGGGGCCAACGTCCTGACTTTC
>many|TRBD2|TRBJ2-7|TRBV12-3/TRBV12-4
CASSLRTSGSNEQYF
TGTGCCAGCAGTCTCCGGACTAGCGGGAGTAACGAGCAGTACTTC
>many|-|TRBJ2-7|TRBV4-3
CASSQEGGASYEQYF
TGCGCCAGCAGCCAAGAAGGTGGAGCAAGCTACGAGCAGTACTTC
>many|TRBD2|TRBJ2-7|TRBV3-1
CASSQAGGGYEQYF
TGTGCCAGCAGCCAAGCCGGCGGGGGCTACGAGCAGTACTTC
>few|-|TRBJ2-3|TRBV10-1
CASSEPHATQYF
TGCGCCAGCAGTGAGCCGCACGCTACGCAGTATTTT
>-|-|TRBJ1-2|TRBV12-3/TRBV12-4
CASSHQQVPVYGYTF
TGTGCCAGCAGTCACCAACAGGTACCAGTCTATGGCTACACCTTC